This T cell receptor (beta chain) is drawn from a study of neoadjuvant anti-PD-1 for oral cavity cancer. Turning to the study itself: Around day 43, patients without progression received a fourth nivolumab dose before surgery.

Sequenced by immunoSEQ multiplex PCR; TCRdb stores in-frame clones only, minus some. In the table there are around 8,400 clones, 69% of which are singletons. The sample's time point: after neoadjuvant nivolumab, at surgical resection. Germline-derived CDR1 and CDR2 are WSHSY and SAAADI. The CDR3 extends over 17 amino acids. The V gene end was trimmed by 8 bases and the J gene end by 6 bases; junction bases not matched to a gene: 16. V gene TRBV10-2 combines with J gene TRBJ2-2; 9 bases agree with TRBD1. Sequenced material: PBMCs, taken after nivolumab (anti-PD-1) treatment. This sequence originates from a person aged 35 to 85 with oral cavity squamous cell carcinoma. The CDR3 region has the DNA TGCGCCAGCTCCCGTCCCGGGACAGGGAAGGAGGCCGGGGAGCTGTTTTTT. As protein: CASSRPGTGKEAGELFF.